This T cell receptor beta chain is from a study of T-cell reconstitution after alpha-beta-depleted transplantation in children. Study-wide points: A year had passed since transplant, and T-cell counts and diversity by then came mostly from newly produced T cells.

Concerning this clonotype itself: Its antigen is not known.

For TCRbeta, the library was prepared with unique molecular identifiers. In TCRdb, the PCR reads were re-called with MiXCR into one record per CDR3 protein. The sample lists fewer than 550,000 distinct CDR3 sequences, approximately 10% occurring once. This CDR3 has 14 residues. In germline, CDR1 is LNHNV, CDR2 YYDKDF (reference sequence). The V end was cut by 0 bases, the J end by 10 bases, with 15 bases between. The receptor was isolated from a female patient between 2 and 15 years old who had a stem cell transplant for aplastic anemia, so the T cells may come from the graft donor. The sample in question was PBMCs, mostly from graft donor cells, obtained 180 days after TCRalphabeta/CD19-depleted stem cell transplant. The J gene is TRBJ1-1, the V gene TRBV15; D call uncertain. CDR3 coding DNA: TGTGCCACCAGCAGAGATAGTGGGCTCCCTGGAGCTTTCTTT. Protein sequence: CATSRDSGLPGAFF.